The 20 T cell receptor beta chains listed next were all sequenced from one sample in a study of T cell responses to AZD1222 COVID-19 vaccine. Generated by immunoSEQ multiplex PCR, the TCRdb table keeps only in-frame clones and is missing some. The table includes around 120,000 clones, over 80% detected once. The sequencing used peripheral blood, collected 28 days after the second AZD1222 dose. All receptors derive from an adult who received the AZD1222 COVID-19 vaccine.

The CDR3 protein is CAIQRLAFADTQYF. In nucleotides, the CDR3 is TGTGCCATACAAAGACTAGCTTTTGCAGATACGCAGTATTTT. The chain couples TRBV6-5 to TRBJ2-3; 7 bases map to TRBD2. V shed 10 bases, J shed 4 bases, and the junction held 11 bases outside the gene matches. From germline, CDR1 is MNHEY and CDR2 SVGAGI. The CDR3 spans 14 residues.

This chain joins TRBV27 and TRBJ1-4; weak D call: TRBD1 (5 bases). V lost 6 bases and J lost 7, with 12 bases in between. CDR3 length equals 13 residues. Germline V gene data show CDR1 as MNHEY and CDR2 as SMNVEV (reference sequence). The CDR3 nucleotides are TGTGCCAGCAGCCACAGGATATCTGAAAAACTGTTTTTT. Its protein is CASSHRISEKLFF.

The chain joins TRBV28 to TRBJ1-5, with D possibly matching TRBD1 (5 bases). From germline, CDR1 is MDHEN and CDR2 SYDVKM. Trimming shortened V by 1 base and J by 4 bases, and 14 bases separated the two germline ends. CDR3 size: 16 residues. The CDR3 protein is CASSLLGGGWNQPQHF. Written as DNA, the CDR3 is TGTGCCAGCAGTTTATTGGGGGGTGGGTGGAATCAGCCCCAGCATTTT.

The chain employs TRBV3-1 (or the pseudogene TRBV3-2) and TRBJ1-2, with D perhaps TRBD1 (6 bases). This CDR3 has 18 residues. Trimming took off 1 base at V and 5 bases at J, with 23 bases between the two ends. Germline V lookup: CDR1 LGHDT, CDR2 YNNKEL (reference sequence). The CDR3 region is CASSQVGGATSRIYGYTF. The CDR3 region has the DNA TGTGCCAGCAGCCAAGTGGGGGGGGCCACCTCCCGAATTTATGGCTACACCTTC.

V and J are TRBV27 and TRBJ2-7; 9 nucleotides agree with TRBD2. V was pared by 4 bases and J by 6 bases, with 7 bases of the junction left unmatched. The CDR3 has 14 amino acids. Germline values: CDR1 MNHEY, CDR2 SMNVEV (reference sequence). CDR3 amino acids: CASSSGGLALEQYF. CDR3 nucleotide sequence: TGTGCCAGCAGTTCGGGGGGACTAGCCCTCGAGCAGTACTTC.

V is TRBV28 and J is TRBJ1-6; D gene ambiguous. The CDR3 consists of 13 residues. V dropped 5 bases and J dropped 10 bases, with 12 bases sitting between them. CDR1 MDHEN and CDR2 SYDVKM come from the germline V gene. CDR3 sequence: CASSRSEVSPLHF. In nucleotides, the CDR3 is TGTGCCAGCAGTAGATCTGAGGTATCACCCCTCCACTTT.

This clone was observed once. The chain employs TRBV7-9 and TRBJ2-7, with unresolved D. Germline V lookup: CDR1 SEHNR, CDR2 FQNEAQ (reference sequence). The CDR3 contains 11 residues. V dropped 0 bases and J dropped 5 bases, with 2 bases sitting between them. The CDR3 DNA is TGTGCCAGCAGCTTAGCGGACGAGCAGTACTTC. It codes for CASSLADEQYF.

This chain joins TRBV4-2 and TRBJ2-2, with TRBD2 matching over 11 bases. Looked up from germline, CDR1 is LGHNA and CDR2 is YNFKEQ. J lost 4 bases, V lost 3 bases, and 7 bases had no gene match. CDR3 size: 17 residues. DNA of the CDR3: TGTGCCAGCAGCCAGTTTCTAGCGGGAGGTTTCACCGGGGAGCTGTTTTTT. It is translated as CASSQFLAGGFTGELFF.

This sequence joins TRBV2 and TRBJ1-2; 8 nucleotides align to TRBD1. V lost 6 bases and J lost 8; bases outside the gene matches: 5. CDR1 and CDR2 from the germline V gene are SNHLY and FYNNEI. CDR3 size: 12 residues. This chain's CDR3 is CASSRTGYGYTF. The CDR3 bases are TGTGCCAGCAGCCGGACAGGGTACGGCTACACCTTC. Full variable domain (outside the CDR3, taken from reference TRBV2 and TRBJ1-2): EPEVTQTPSHQVTQMGQEVILRCVPISNHLYFYWYRQILGQKVEFLVSFYNNEISEKSEIFDDQFSVERPDGSNFTLKIRSTKLEDSAMYFCASSRTGYGYTFGSGTRLTVV.

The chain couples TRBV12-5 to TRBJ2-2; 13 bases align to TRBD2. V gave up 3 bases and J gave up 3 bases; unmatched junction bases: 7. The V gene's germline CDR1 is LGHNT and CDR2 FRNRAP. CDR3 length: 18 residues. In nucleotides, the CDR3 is TGTGCTAGTGGTTTCGCCGGGACTAGCGGGGTCTACACCGGGGAGCTGTTTTTT. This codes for CASGFAGTSGVYTGELFF.

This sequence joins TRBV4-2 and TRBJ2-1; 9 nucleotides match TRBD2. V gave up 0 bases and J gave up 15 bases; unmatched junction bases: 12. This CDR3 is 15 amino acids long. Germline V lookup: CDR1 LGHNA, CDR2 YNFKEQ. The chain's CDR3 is CASSQDSVTSGYPFF. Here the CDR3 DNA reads TGTGCCAGCAGCCAAGACTCGGTTACTAGCGGGTATCCGTTCTTC.

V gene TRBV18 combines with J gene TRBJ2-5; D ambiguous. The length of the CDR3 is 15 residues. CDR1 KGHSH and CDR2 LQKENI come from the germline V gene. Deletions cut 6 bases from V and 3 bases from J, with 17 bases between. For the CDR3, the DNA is TGTGCCAGCTCCAGAAGTAGAACAACCGAAGAGACCCAGTACTTC. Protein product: CASSRSRTTEETQYF.

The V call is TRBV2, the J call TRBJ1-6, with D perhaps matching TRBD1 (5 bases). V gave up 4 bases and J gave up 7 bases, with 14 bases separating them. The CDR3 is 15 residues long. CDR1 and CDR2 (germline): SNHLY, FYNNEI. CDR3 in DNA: TGTGCCAGCAGTGCCGGGACTTATCAAAATTCACCCCTCCACTTT. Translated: CASSAGTYQNSPLHF.

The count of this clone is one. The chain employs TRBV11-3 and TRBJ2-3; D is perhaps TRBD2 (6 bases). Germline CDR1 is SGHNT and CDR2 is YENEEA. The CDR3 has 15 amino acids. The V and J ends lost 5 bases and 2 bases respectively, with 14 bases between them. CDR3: CASSTGGAPTDTQYF. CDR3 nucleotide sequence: TGTGCCAGCAGCACGGGCGGGGCTCCCACAGATACGCAGTATTTT.

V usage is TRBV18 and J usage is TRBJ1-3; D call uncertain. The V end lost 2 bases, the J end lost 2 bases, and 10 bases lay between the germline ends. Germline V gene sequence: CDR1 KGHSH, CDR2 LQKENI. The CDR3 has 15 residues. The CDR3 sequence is CASSPKGSAGNTIYF. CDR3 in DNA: TGTGCCAGCTCACCAAAGGGCAGTGCTGGAAACACCATATATTTT. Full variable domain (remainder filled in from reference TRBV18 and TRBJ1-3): NAGVMQNPRHLVRRRGQEARLRCSPMKGHSHVYWYRQLPEEGLKFMVYLQKENIIDESGMPKERFSAEFPKEGPSILRIQQVVRGDSAAYFCASSPKGSAGNTIYFGEGSWLTVV.

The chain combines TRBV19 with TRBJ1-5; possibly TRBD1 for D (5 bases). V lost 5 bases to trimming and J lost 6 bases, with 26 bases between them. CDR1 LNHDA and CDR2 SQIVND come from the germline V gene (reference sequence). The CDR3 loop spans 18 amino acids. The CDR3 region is CASSAWPSTGLEGQPQHF. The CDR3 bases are TGTGCCAGTAGTGCATGGCCAAGTACAGGTCTCGAGGGTCAGCCCCAGCATTTT.

CDR3 loop: CSASPPVVQETQYF. DNA of the CDR3: TGCAGTGCTAGTCCCCCCGTCGTGCAAGAGACCCAGTACTTC. The chain couples TRBV20-1 to TRBJ2-5; no clear D. Germline V gives CDR1 DFQATT, CDR2 SNEGSKA (reference sequence). V dropped 3 bases and J dropped 2 bases, with 13 bases sitting between them. The CDR3 is made up of 14 amino acids.

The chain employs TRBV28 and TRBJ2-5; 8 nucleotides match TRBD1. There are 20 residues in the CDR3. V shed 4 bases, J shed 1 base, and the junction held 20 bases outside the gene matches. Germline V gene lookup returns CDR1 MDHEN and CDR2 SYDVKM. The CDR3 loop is CASSSALRGRRRPPQETQYF. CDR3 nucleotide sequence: TGTGCCAGCAGTTCGGCCCTCAGGGGGCGAAGGCGACCTCCCCAAGAGACCCAGTACTTC.

The CDR3 region is CASSPSDRGNEQFF. The CDR3 DNA is TGTGCCAGCTCACCATCGGACAGGGGCAATGAGCAGTTCTTC. The chain carries TRBV18 and TRBJ2-1; 9 nucleotides line up with TRBD1. The trim removed 2 bases at V and 6 bases at J, leaving 2 bases unmatched. Looked up from germline, CDR1 is KGHSH and CDR2 is LQKENI. The length of the CDR3 is 14 residues.

As DNA, the CDR3 is TGCGCCAGCAGCCGTGCTCGGGAACCGAATTCACCCCTCCACTTT. Encoded protein: CASSRAREPNSPLHF. V gene TRBV5-1 combines with J gene TRBJ1-6; D unclear. Looked up from germline, CDR1 is SGHRS and CDR2 is YFSETQ. The CDR3 is 15 residues long. V lost 4 bases and J 7 bases, leaving 15 bases between the germline ends.